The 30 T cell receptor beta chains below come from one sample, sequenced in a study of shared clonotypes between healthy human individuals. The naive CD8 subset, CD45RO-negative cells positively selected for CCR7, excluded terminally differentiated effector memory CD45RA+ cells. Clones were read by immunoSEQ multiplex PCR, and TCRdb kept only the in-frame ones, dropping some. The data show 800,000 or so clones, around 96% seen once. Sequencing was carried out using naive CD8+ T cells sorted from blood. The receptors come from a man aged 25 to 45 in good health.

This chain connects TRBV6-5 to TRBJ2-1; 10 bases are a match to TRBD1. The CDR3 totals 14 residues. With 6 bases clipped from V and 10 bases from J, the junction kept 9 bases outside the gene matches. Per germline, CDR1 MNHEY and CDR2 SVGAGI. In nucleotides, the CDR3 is TGTGCCAGCAGCCTGGGACAGGGGAGAAACGAGCAGTTCTTC. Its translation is CASSLGQGRNEQFF.

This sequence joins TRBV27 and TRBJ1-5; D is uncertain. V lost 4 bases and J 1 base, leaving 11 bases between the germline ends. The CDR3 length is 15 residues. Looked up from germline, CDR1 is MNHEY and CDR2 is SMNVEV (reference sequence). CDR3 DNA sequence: TGTGCCAGCAGTTCTCGAAGGGAGAGCAATCAGCCCCAGCATTTT. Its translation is CASSSRRESNQPQHF.

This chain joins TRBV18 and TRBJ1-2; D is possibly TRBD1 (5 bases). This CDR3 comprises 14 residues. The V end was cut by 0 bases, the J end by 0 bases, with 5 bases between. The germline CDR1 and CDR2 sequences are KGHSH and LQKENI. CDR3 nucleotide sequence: TGTGCCAGCTCACCACCGGGGGCTAACTATGGCTACACCTTC. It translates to CASSPPGANYGYTF.

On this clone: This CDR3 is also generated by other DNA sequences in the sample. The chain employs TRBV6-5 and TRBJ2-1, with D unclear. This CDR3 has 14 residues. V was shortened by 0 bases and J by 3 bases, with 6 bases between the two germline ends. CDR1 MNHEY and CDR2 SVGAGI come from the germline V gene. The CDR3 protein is CASSYSGGYNEQFF. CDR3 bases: TGTGCCAGCAGTTACTCGGGCGGCTACAATGAGCAGTTCTTC.

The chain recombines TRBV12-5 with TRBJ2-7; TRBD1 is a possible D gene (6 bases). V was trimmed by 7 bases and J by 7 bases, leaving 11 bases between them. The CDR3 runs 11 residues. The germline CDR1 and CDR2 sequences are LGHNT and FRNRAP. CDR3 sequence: CASAGAGEQYF. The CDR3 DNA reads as TGTGCTAGTGCAGGGGCTGGGGAGCAGTACTTC.

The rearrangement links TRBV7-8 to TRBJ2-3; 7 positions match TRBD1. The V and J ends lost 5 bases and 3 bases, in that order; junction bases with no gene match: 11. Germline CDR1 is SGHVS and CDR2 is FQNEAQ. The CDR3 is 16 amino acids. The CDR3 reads CASSPFTGTVTDTQYF. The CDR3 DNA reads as TGTGCCAGCAGCCCCTTTACAGGGACAGTAACAGATACGCAGTATTTT. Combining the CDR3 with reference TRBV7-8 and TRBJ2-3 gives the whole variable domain GAGVSQSPRYKVAKRGQDVALRCDPISGHVSLFWYQQALGQGPEFLTYFQNEAQLDKSGLPSDRFFAERPEGSVSTLKIQRTQQEDSAVYLCASSPFTGTVTDTQYFGPGTRLTVL.

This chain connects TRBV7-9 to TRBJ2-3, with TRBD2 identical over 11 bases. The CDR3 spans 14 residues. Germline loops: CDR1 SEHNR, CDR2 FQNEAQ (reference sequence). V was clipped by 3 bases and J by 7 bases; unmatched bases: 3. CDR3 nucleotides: TGTGCCAGCAGCTTCGTAGCGGGGGGGAATACGCAGTATTTT. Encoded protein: CASSFVAGGNTQYF.

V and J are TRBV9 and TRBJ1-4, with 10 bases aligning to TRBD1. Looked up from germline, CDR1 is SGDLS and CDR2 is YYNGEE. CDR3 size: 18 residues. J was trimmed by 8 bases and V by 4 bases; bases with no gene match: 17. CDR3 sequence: CASSYHPGTGVVGEKLFF. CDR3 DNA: TGTGCCAGCAGCTACCATCCCGGGACAGGGGTTGTAGGAGAAAAACTGTTTTTT.

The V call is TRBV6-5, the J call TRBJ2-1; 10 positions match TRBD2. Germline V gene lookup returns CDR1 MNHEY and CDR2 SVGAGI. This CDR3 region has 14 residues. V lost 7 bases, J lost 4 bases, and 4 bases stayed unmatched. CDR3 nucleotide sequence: TGTGCCAGCAACCCTAGCGGGGGTTACAATGAGCAGTTCTTC. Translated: CASNPSGGYNEQFF.

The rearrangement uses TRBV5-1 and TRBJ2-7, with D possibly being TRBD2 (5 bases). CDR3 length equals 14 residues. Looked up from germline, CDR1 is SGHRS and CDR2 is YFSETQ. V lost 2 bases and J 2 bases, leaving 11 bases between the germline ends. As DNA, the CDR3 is TGCGCCAGCAGCTTCTTTGAGGGTCCCTACGAGCAGTACTTC. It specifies CASSFFEGPYEQYF.

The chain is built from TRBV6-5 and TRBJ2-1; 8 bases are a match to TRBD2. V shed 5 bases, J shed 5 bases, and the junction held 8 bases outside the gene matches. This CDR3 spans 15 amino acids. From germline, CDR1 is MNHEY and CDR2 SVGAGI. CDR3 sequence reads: CASSKTSVYNNEQFF. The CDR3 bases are TGTGCCAGCAGTAAGACTAGCGTATACAACAATGAGCAGTTCTTC.

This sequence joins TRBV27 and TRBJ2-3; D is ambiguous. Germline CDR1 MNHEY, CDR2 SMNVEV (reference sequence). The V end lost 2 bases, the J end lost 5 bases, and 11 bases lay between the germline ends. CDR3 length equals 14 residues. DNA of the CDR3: TGTGCCAGCAGTTTACGCCCCGTTGGAGATACGCAGTATTTT. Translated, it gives CASSLRPVGDTQYF.

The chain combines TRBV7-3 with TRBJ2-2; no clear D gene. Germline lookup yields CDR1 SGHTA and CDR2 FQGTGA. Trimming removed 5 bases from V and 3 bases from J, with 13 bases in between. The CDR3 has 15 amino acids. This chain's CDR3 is CASSAARGDTGELFF. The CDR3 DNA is TGTGCCAGCAGCGCCGCACGTGGGGACACCGGGGAGCTGTTTTTT. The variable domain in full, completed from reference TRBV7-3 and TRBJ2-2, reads GAGVSQTPSNKVTEKGKYVELRCDPISGHTALYWYRQSLGQGPEFLIYFQGTGAADDSGLPNDRFFAVRPEGSVSTLKIQRTERGDSAVYLCASSAARGDTGELFFGEGSRLTVL.

The CDR3 region is CSVEGTGVAYEQYF. CDR3 in DNA: TGCAGCGTTGAAGGGACAGGGGTCGCCTACGAGCAGTACTTC. V usage is TRBV29-1 and J usage is TRBJ2-7; 9 bases line up with TRBD1. Trimming at V came to 1 base and at J to 2 bases, leaving 3 bases not matched to a gene. The CDR3 runs 14 residues. Germline CDR1 reads SQVTM; CDR2 reads ANQGSEA.

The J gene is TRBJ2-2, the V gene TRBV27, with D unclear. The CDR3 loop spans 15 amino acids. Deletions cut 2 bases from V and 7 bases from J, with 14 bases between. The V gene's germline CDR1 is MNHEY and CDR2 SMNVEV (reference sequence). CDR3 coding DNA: TGTGCCAGCAGTTTAGAACAGTTTCCGGGCGGGGAGCTGTTTTTT. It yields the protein CASSLEQFPGGELFF.

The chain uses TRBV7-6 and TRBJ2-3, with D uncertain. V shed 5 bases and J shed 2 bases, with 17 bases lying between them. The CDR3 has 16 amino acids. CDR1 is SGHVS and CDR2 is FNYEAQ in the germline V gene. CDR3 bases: TGTGCCAGCAGCGCACCAAGCCGTCCCACCACAGATACGCAGTATTTT. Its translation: CASSAPSRPTTDTQYF.

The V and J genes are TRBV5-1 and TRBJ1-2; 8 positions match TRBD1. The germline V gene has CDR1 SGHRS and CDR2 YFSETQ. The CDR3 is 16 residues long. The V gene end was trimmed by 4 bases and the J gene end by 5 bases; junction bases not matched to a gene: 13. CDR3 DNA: TGCGCCAGCAGCCCCGGTGGGGGACAGGATATTTATGGCTACACCTTC. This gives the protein CASSPGGGQDIYGYTF.

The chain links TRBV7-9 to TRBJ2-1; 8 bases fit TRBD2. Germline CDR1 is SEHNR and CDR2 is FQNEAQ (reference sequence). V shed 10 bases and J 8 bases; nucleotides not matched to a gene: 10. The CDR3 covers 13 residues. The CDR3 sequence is CATSLREGHEQFF. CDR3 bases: TGTGCCACCTCCCTCCGGGAGGGCCATGAGCAGTTCTTC.

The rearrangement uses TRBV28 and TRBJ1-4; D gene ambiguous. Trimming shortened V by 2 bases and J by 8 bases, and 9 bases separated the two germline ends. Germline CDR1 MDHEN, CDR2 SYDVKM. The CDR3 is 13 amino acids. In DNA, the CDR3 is TGTGCCAGCAGTTTAGAGTTTGGGGAAAAACTGTTTTTT. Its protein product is CASSLEFGEKLFF.

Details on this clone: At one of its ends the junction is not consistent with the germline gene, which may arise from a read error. CDR3 protein: CASSSREYQETQYF. The CDR3 DNA follows: TGTGCTAGCAGCTCTAGAGAATACCAAGAGACCCAGTACTTC. The rearrangement uses TRBV7-7 and TRBJ2-5, with D hard to call. Looked up from germline, CDR1 is SSHAT and CDR2 is FNYEAQ (reference sequence). The CDR3 runs 14 residues.

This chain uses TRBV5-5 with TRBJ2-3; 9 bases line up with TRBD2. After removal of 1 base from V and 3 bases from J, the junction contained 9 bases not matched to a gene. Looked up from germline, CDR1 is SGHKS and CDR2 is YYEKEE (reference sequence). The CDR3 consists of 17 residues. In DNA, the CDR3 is TGTGCCAGCAGCTTGAGCTTGGCTAGCGGGGAGACAGATACGCAGTATTTT. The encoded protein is CASSLSLASGETDTQYF.

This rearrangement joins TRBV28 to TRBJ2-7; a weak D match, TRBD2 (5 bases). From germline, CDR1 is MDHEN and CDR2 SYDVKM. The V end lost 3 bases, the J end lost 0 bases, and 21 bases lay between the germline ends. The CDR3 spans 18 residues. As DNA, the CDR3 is TGTGCCAGCAGTTTCGGCAGGCCTGACGGCGGGTCCTCCTACGAGCAGTACTTC. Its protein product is CASSFGRPDGGSSYEQYF.

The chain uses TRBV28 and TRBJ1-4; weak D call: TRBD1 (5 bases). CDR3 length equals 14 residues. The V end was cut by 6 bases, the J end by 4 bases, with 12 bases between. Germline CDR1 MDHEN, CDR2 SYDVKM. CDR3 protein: CASSPGRGNEKLFF. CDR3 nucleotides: TGTGCCAGCAGCCCTGGGAGGGGTAATGAAAAACTGTTTTTT.

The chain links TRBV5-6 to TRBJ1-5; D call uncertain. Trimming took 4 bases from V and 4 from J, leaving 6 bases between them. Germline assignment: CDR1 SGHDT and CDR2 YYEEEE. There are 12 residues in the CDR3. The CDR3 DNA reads TGTGCCAGCAGCACCCCGAATCAGCCCCAGCATTTT. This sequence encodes CASSTPNQPQHF. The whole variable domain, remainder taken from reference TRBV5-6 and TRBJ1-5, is DAGVTQSPTHLIKTRGQQVTLRCSPKSGHDTVSWYQQALGQGPQFIFQYYEEEERQRGNFPDRFSGHQFPNYSSELNVNALLLGDSALYLCASSTPNQPQHFGDGTRLSIL.

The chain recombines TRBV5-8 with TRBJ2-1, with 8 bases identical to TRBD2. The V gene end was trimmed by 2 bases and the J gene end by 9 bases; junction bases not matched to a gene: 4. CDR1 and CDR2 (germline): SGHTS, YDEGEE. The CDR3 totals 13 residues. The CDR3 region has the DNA TGTGCCAGCAGCTTAGCGGGAGCAGCTGAGCAGTTCTTC. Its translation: CASSLAGAAEQFF. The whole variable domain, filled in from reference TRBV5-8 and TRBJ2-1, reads EAGVTQSPTHLIKTRGQQATLRCSPISGHTSVYWYQQALGLGLQFLLWYDEGEERNRGNFPPRFSGRQFPNYSSELNVNALELEDSALYLCASSLAGAAEQFFGPGTRLTVL.

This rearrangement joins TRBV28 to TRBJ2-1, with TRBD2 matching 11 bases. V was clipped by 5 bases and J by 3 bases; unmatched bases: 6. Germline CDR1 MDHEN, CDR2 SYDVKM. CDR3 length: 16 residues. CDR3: CASSPFSGRDYNEQFF. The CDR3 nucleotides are TGTGCCAGCAGTCCCTTTAGCGGGAGGGACTACAATGAGCAGTTCTTC.

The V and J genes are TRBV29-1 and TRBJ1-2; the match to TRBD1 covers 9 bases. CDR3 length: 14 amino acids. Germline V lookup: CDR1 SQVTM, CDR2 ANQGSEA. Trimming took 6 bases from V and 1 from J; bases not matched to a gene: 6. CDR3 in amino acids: CSVAGTGNNYGYTF. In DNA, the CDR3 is TGCAGCGTAGCCGGGACAGGGAATAACTATGGCTACACCTTC.

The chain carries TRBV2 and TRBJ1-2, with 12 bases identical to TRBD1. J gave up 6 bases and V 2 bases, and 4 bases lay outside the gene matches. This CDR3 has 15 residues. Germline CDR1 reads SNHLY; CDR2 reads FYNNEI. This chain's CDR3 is CASSESRDRGHGYTF. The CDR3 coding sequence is TGTGCCAGCAGTGAATCTAGGGACAGGGGGCATGGCTACACCTTC.

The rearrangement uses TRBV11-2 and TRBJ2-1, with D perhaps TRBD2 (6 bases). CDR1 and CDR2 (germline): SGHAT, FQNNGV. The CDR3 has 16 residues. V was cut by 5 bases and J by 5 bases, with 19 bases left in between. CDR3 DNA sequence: TGTGCCAGCAGCCGGATTAGCGGACTTCTTAACAATGAGCAGTTCTTC. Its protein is CASSRISGLLNNEQFF.

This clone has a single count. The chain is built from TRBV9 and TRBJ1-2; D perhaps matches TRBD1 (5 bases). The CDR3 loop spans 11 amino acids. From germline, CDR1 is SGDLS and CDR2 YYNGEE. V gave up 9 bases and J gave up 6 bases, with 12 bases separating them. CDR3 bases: TGTGCCACTCAGGGAAGGCATGGCTACACCTTC. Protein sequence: CATQGRHGYTF.